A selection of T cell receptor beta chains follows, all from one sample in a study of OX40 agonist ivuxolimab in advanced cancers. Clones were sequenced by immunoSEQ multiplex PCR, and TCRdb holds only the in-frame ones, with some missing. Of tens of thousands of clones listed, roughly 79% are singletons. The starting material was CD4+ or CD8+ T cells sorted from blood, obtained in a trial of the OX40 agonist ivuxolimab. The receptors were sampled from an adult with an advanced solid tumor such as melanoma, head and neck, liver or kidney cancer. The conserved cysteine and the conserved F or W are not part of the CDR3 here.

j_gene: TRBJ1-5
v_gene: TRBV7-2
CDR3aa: ASSFKGDSNQPQH

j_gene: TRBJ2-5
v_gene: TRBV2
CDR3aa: ASTRLASQETQY

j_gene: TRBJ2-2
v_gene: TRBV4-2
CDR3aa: ASSQDGGTGELF

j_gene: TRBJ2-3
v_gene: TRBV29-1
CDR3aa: SVAAAGGSDTQY

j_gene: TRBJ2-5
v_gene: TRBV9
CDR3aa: ASTSRQGVTQETQY

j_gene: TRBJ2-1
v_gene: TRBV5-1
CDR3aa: ASSEGLAGIEQF

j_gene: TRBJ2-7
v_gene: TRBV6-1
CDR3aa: ASSGQVEQY

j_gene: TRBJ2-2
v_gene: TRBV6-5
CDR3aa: ASRRDANTGELF

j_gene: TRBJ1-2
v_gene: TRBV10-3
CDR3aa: AISGKAGTIYGYT

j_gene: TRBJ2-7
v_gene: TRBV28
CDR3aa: ASGGSTYEQY

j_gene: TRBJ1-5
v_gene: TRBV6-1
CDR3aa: ASSENPTGQPQH

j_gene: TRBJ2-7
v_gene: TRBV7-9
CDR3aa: ASSFGRFQFEQY

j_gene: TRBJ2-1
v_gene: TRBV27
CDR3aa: ASRRDGTPYNEQF

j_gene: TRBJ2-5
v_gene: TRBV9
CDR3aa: ASSVGSLWGETQY

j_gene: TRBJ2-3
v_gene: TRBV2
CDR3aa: ASNFAGSTDTQY

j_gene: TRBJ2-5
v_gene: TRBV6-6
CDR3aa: ASSPGGETQY

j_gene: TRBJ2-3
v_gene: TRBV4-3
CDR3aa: ASSKGTGKSTDTQY

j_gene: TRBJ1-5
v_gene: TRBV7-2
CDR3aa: ASSLEGGSQPQH

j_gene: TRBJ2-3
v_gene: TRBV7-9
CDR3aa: ASRGPNSDTQY

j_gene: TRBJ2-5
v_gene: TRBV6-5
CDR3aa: ASSAGHSYQETQY

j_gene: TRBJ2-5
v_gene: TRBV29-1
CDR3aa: SVAGTVGETQY

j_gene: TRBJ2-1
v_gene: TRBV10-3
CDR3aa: AISEPYNRVEQF

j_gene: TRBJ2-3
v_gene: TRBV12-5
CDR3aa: ASAIDQGKQY

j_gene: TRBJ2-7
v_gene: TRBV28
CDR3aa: ASSSPQGARVEQY